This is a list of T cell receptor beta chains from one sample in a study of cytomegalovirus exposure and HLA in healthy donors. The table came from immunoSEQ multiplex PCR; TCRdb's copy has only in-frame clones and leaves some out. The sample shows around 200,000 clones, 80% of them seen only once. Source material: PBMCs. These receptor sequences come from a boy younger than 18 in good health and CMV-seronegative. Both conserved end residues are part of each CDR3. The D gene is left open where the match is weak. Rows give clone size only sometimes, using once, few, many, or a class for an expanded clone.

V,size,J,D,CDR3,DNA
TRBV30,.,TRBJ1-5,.,CAWSVKGVGPQHF,TGTGCCTGGAGTGTAAAGGGGGTCGGGCCCCAGCATTTT
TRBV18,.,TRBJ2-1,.,CASSPPPGGPYNEQFF,TGTGCCAGCTCACCCCCCCCCGGAGGCCCCTACAATGAGCAGTTCTTC
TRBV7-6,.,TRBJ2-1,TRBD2,CASRVSGRSSYNEQFF,TGTGCCAGCAGAGTAAGCGGGAGGAGCTCCTACAATGAGCAGTTCTTC
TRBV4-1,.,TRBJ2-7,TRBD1,CASSQGIRDRDIYEQYF,TGCGCCAGCAGCCAAGGTATCCGGGACAGGGATATCTACGAGCAGTACTTC
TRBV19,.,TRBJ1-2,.,CASSTNLNRAENYGYTF,TGTGCCAGTAGCACCAATTTAAACAGGGCGGAAAACTATGGCTACACCTTC
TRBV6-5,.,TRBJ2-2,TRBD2,CASSYSPGTSTGELFF,TGTGCCAGCAGTTACTCGCCAGGGACTAGCACCGGGGAGCTGTTTTTT
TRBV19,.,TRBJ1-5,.,CASNLGGARQPQHF,TGTGCCAGTAACCTAGGGGGGGCCCGCCAGCCCCAGCATTTT
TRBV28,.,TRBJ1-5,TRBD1,CASSSGQGWDNQPQHF,TGTGCCAGCAGTTCAGGACAGGGATGGGACAATCAGCCCCAGCATTTT
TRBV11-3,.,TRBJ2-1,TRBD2,CASSPGTSGRNYNEQFF,TGTGCCAGCAGCCCCGGGACTAGCGGGAGAAACTACAATGAGCAGTTCTTC
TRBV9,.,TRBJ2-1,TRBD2,CASSAVGTSGRAPWDEQFF,TGTGCCAGCAGCGCCGTAGGGACCAGCGGGAGGGCCCCCTGGGATGAGCAGTTCTTC
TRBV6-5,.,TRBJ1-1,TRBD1,CASSPRTGGFTEAFF,TGTGCCAGCAGTCCCCGGACAGGGGGCTTCACTGAAGCTTTCTTT
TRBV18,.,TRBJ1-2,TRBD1,CASSPGTGGQGIYGYTF,TGTGCCAGCTCACCAGGGACAGGTGGACAGGGGATTTATGGCTACACCTTC
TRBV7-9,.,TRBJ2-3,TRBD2,CSSSSTSGGRGDTQYF,TGTTCCAGCAGCTCTACTAGCGGGGGGCGTGGCGATACGCAGTATTTT
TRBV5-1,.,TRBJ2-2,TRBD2,CASSWGLAGDLTGELFF,TGCGCCAGCAGCTGGGGACTAGCGGGAGATCTGACCGGGGAGCTGTTTTTT
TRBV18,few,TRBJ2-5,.,CASSPWAGETQYF,TGTGCCAGCTCACCATGGGCTGGAGAGACCCAGTACTTC
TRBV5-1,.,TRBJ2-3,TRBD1,CASSLTGSTDTQYF,TGCGCCAGCAGCCTGACAGGGAGCACAGATACGCAGTATTTT
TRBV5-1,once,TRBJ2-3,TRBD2,CASSPGLAGGPPSTDTQYF,TGCGCCAGCAGCCCGGGACTAGCGGGGGGACCTCCTAGCACAGATACGCAGTATTTT